What follows are 21 T cell receptor beta chains derived from one specimen sequenced in a study of shared T cell receptors in the human thymus. TCRdb's table, derived via immunoSEQ multiplex PCR, lists solely in-frame clones and lacks some. This table holds under 450,000 clones, roughly 94% found once. Sequencing was performed on thymocytes. These receptor sequences come from a human donor.

The V gene is TRBV28, the J gene TRBJ2-5; 14 nucleotides align to TRBD2. This CDR3 is built from 16 residues. Germline CDR1 reads MDHEN; CDR2 reads SYDVKM. The trim removed 6 bases at V and 4 bases at J, leaving 7 bases unmatched. The CDR3 sequence is CASSNTGLAGAETQYF. The DNA for the CDR3 is TGTGCCAGCAGCAATACGGGACTAGCGGGAGCAGAGACCCAGTACTTC.

The chain combines TRBV5-6 with TRBJ1-3; weak D call: TRBD1 (5 bases). The CDR3 loop spans 18 amino acids. Germline CDR1 SGHDT, CDR2 YYEEEE. The V gene lost 6 bases and the J gene lost 0 bases, with 22 bases spanning the gap. The CDR3 is CASKWRGSPFLSGNTIYF. CDR3 in DNA: TGTGCCAGCAAGTGGCGGGGGTCTCCCTTTCTCTCTGGAAACACCATATATTTT. The full variable domain, rest sourced from reference TRBV5-6 and TRBJ1-3, is DAGVTQSPTHLIKTRGQQVTLRCSPKSGHDTVSWYQQALGQGPQFIFQYYEEEERQRGNFPDRFSGHQFPNYSSELNVNALLLGDSALYLCASKWRGSPFLSGNTIYFGEGSWLTVV.

The chain carries TRBV28 and TRBJ1-6; no clear D. V lost 6 bases to trimming and J lost 8 bases, with 26 bases between them. The CDR3 has 18 residues. Germline V gene data show CDR1 as MDHEN and CDR2 as SYDVKM. The CDR3 coding sequence is TGTGCCAGCAGCCCTATACGTCAAGGTTTACACCCTGATTCACCCCTCCACTTT. This sequence encodes CASSPIRQGLHPDSPLHF. Supplemented by reference TRBV28 and TRBJ1-6, the full variable domain reads DVKVTQSSRYLVKRTGEKVFLECVQDMDHENMFWYRQDPGLGLRLIYFSYDVKMKEKGDIPEGYSVSREKKERFSLILESASTNQTSMYLCASSPIRQGLHPDSPLHFGNGTRLTVT.

V gene TRBV5-1 combines with J gene TRBJ2-1; 9 nucleotides match TRBD2. This CDR3 region has 14 residues. Trimming cost V 3 bases and J 12 bases; bases outside gene matches: 10. CDR1 and CDR2 from the germline V gene are SGHRS and YFSETQ. The CDR3 coding sequence is TGCGCCAGCAGCTCCGAGACTAGCGGAGTGTTGCAGTTCTTC. It is translated as CASSSETSGVLQFF.

V usage is TRBV6-4 and J usage is TRBJ2-1, with TRBD2 matching 8 bases. The CDR3 sequence is 20 residues long. Looked up from germline, CDR1 is MRHNA and CDR2 is SNTAGT. The trim removed 0 bases at V and 7 bases at J, leaving 20 bases unmatched. CDR3 in DNA: TGTGCCAGCAGTGACTCCCGGGGGGGACCAAAGCGGGAGTTATCGAATGAGCAGTTCTTC. Encoded protein: CASSDSRGGPKRELSNEQFF.

The chain couples TRBV10-1 to TRBJ2-7; 10 bases agree with TRBD2. V shed 6 bases, J shed 4 bases, and the junction held 27 bases outside the gene matches. CDR3 length equals 21 residues. CDR1 is WNHNN, CDR2 SYGVQD, per germline (reference sequence). CDR3 nucleotides: TGCGCCAGCAGCAAAGAGAGGGGGGGACCGGGACTAGCGCAACGGTCTTACGAGCAGTACTTC. It is translated as CASSKERGGPGLAQRSYEQYF.

The chain has TRBV6-1 and TRBJ2-1, with 9 bases lining up with TRBD1. The CDR3 covers 17 residues. After removal of 2 bases from V and 7 bases from J, the junction contained 12 bases not matched to a gene. Per germline, CDR1 MNHNS and CDR2 SASEGT. The CDR3 nucleotides are TGTGCCAGCAGTGAAATGTTGCGGACAGGGGAAAATAATGAGCAGTTCTTC. As protein: CASSEMLRTGENNEQFF.

This chain connects TRBV11-2 to TRBJ2-3; TRBD2 is a possible D gene (6 bases). Germline CDR1 SGHAT, CDR2 FQNNGV. The length of the CDR3 is 15 residues. V gave up 5 bases and J gave up 0 bases, with 12 bases separating them. The DNA for the CDR3 is TGTGCCAGCAGCCCGGAGGGGTGGAGCACAGATACGCAGTATTTT. Its protein product is CASSPEGWSTDTQYF.

V is TRBV10-1 and J is TRBJ2-3; tentatively, D is TRBD1 (6 bases). Deletions cut 0 bases from V and 5 bases from J, with 15 bases between. The CDR3 length is 16 residues. In germline, CDR1 is WNHNN, CDR2 SYGVQD (reference sequence). The CDR3 DNA is TGCGCCAGCAGTGAGTCCAGGGGCTCCACCGAAGATACGCAGTATTTT. It translates to CASSESRGSTEDTQYF.

This rearrangement joins TRBV30 to TRBJ2-7, with unresolved D. CDR1 and CDR2 from the germline V gene are GTSNPN and SVGIG (reference sequence). The CDR3 consists of 16 residues. The V end lost 0 bases, the J end lost 0 bases, and 15 bases lay between the germline ends. The CDR3 DNA sequence: TGTGCCTGGAGTGTAGAAGGGCGTGGGGACTCCTACGAGCAGTACTTC. It encodes CAWSVEGRGDSYEQYF.

The V call is TRBV6-1, the J call TRBJ1-5; D gene ambiguous. The CDR3 sequence is 13 residues long. The germline CDR1 and CDR2 sequences are MNHNS and SASEGT. The germline V and J ends were trimmed by 4 bases and 0 bases, with 4 bases remaining between them. DNA for the CDR3: TGTGCCAGCAGTGTTCTTAGCAATCAGCCCCAGCATTTT. Encoded protein: CASSVLSNQPQHF.

V usage is TRBV4-3 and J usage is TRBJ2-3; the D is unclear. The CDR3 consists of 14 residues. With 0 bases removed from V and 1 base from J, the gap between germline ends came to 5 bases. The germline V gene encodes CDR1 LGHNA and CDR2 YSLEER. The CDR3 DNA reads as TGCGCCAGCAGCCAAGAGGGTCGCACAGATACGCAGTATTTT. Its translation is CASSQEGRTDTQYF.

V and J are TRBV6-1 and TRBJ1-3; D unclear. Germline V lookup: CDR1 MNHNS, CDR2 SASEGT. CDR3 length: 13 residues. With 4 bases removed from V and 0 bases from J, the gap between germline ends came to 4 bases. The DNA of the CDR3 is TGTGCCAGCAGTGGGACCTCTGGAAACACCATATATTTT. It codes for CASSGTSGNTIYF.

The rearrangement links TRBV28 to TRBJ1-4; the D is unclear. V was cut by 10 bases and J by 7 bases, with 16 bases left in between. Germline V gene sequence: CDR1 MDHEN, CDR2 SYDVKM. CDR3 length equals 13 residues. CDR3 sequence (DNA): TGTGCCACCGTACGCGGGGAGGGTGAAAAACTGTTTTTT. Its protein is CATVRGEGEKLFF.

V gene TRBV7-8 combines with J gene TRBJ2-1; 9 bases agree with TRBD2. Germline loops: CDR1 SGHVS, CDR2 FQNEAQ. With 5 bases clipped from V and 3 bases from J, the junction kept 5 bases outside the gene matches. This CDR3 comprises 15 residues. The CDR3 nucleotides are TGTGCCAGCAGCCCTAGCGGGATCGACTACAATGAGCAGTTCTTC. Translating it yields CASSPSGIDYNEQFF.

This sequence joins TRBV27 and TRBJ2-6, with D unresolved. With 2 bases removed from V and 3 bases from J, the gap between germline ends came to 5 bases. The CDR3 loop spans 14 amino acids. In germline, CDR1 is MNHEY, CDR2 SMNVEV (reference sequence). Here the CDR3 reads CASSLGDGANVLTF. The CDR3 DNA reads as TGTGCCAGCAGTTTAGGAGATGGGGCCAACGTCCTGACTTTC.

CDR3 bases: TGTGCCTGGAGTGTACGGGGCGCACTAGCCAAAAACATTCAGTACTTC. Residues: CAWSVRGALAKNIQYF. The V call is TRBV30, the J call TRBJ2-4, with D perhaps TRBD1 or TRBD2 (5 bases each). The V end was cut by 0 bases, the J end by 0 bases, with 12 bases between. The length of the CDR3 is 16 residues. Germline values: CDR1 GTSNPN, CDR2 SVGIG (reference sequence). The full variable domain, completed using reference TRBV30 and TRBJ2-4, is SQTIHQWPATLVQPVGSPLSLECTVEGTSNPNLYWYRQAAGRGLQLLFYSVGIGQISSEVPQNLSASRPQDRQFILSSKKLLLSDSGFYLCAWSVRGALAKNIQYFGAGTRLSVL.

This chain joins TRBV4-1 and TRBJ1-2; D not certain. CDR3 length equals 16 residues. Germline V gives CDR1 MGHRA, CDR2 YSYEKL. Deletions cut 3 bases from V and 4 bases from J, with 18 bases between. Here the CDR3 DNA reads TGCGCCAGCAGCCACGTACCGGGAACCTATATCTATGGCTACACCTTC. Amino acids: CASSHVPGTYIYGYTF.

V usage is TRBV6-1 and J usage is TRBJ2-3, with D possibly being TRBD2 (5 bases). The CDR3 loop spans 18 amino acids. In germline, CDR1 is MNHNS, CDR2 SASEGT. Between the trimmed V and J ends, which lost 2 bases and 1 base, there was a span of 19 bases. As DNA, the CDR3 is TGTGCCAGCAGTGAAAACAGCGGCGGACCCCCGCGCACAGATACGCAGTATTTT. This sequence encodes CASSENSGGPPRTDTQYF.

This chain uses TRBV29-1 with TRBJ2-7; 9 bases align to TRBD2. Looked up from germline, CDR1 is SQVTM and CDR2 is ANQGSEA. The CDR3 contains 14 residues. Germline trimming cut 7 bases from V and 1 base from J; bases unmatched to any gene: 8. The CDR3 nucleotides are TGCAGCGCCGTGGGGCGGGAGGGGTCCTACGAGCAGTACTTC. Translating it yields CSAVGREGSYEQYF.

The V call is TRBV6-5, the J call TRBJ2-1; D is unresolved. CDR1 and CDR2 from the germline V gene are MNHEY and SVGAGI. This CDR3 comprises 13 residues. Trimming left V 1 base short and J 9 bases short, with 10 bases between. The CDR3 protein is CASSYYPNGEQFF. The CDR3 region has the DNA TGTGCCAGCAGTTACTACCCCAACGGTGAGCAGTTCTTC.